These T cell receptor beta chains were read from a single sample in a study of blood T cell repertoires in COVID-19. Only in-frame clones appear in the TCRdb table, and some are missing; sequencing was by immunoSEQ multiplex PCR. The data show approximately 200,000 clones, roughly 85% seen once. The sequenced material came from peripheral blood. These receptors all stem from a man in his sixties with acute or convalescent COVID-19. Both conserved end residues are part of each CDR3. D genes are given only for firm matches. Expanded clones are given a class, and other clones once, few, many or no size at all.

NA	TRBV7-9	NA	TRBJ1-1	TGTGCCAGCAGCTCATGGGGGGTAGGTGGCACTGAAGCTTTCTTT	CASSSWGVGGTEAFF
once	TRBV6-5	TRBD1	TRBJ2-3	TGTGCCAGCAGCCCCGGGACAGGTATCACAGATACGCAGTATTTT	CASSPGTGITDTQYF
NA	TRBV18	NA	TRBJ1-5	TGTGCCAGCTCGACAGCCTATAGCAATCAGCCCCAGCATTTT	CASSTAYSNQPQHF
NA	TRBV28	TRBD1	TRBJ2-1	TGTGCCAGCAGCGGGACAGGGGGTTTTATGGATGAGCAGTTCTTC	CASSGTGGFMDEQFF
NA	TRBV29-1	NA	TRBJ2-5	TGCAGCGTTGGCCCGAGTGTGGAGACCCAGTACTTC	CSVGPSVETQYF
NA	TRBV7-2	NA	TRBJ1-1	TGTGCCAGCAGCTTAGCATCATCTGAAGCTTTCTTT	CASSLASSEAFF
NA	TRBV19	TRBD1	TRBJ1-2	TGTGCCAGTAGCCTCCGGGACAGGGAAGGCGATGGCTACACCTTC	CASSLRDREGDGYTF
NA	TRBV6-5	TRBD1	TRBJ2-7	TGTGCCAGCTCTTATCCTGGGGACAGGGTGGAAGAGCAGTACTTC	CASSYPGDRVEEQYF
NA	TRBV28	NA	TRBJ2-2	TGTGCCACCCGCGGTGGCGGAGCGAACACCGGGGAGCTGTTTTTT	CATRGGGANTGELFF
NA	TRBV3-1/TRBV3-2	NA	TRBJ1-1	TGTGCCAGCAGCCATCGTTTCGGACAGACGAAGAACACTGAAGCTTTCTTT	CASSHRFGQTKNTEAFF
NA	TRBV4-2	NA	TRBJ1-6	TGTGCCAGCAGCCGAGCAGGGGACAATTCACCCCTCCACTTT	CASSRAGDNSPLHF
NA	TRBV9	TRBD2	TRBJ2-7	TGTGCCAGCAGCCCACCTGGGGAGGGCCTCGGCGAGCAGTACTTC	CASSPPGEGLGEQYF